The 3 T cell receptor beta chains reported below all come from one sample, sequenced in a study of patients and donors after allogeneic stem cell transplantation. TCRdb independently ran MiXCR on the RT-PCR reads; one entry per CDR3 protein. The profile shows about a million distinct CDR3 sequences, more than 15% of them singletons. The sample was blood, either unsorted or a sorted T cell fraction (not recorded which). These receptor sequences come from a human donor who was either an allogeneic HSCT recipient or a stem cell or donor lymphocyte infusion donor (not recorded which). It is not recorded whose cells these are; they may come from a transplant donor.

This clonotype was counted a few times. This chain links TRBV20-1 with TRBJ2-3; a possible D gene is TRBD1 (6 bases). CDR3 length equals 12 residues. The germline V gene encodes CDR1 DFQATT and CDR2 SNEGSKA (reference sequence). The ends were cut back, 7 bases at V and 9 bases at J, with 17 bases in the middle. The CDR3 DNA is TGCAGTGTTACATTGACAGGACCAACGCAGTATTTT. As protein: CSVTLTGPTQYF.

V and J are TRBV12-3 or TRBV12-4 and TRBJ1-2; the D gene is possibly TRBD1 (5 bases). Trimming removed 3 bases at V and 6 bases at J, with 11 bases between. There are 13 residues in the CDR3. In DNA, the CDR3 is TGTGCCAGCAGTTTCGGGGCGAAGAATGGCTACACCTTC. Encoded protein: CASSFGAKNGYTF.

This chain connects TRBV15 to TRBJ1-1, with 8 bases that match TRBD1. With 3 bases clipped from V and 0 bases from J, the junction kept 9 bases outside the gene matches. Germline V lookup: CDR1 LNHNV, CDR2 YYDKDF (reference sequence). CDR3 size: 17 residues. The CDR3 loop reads CATSSGTGGTLNTEAFF. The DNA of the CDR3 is TGTGCCACCAGCAGCGGGACAGGCGGAACCCTGAACACTGAAGCTTTCTTT.